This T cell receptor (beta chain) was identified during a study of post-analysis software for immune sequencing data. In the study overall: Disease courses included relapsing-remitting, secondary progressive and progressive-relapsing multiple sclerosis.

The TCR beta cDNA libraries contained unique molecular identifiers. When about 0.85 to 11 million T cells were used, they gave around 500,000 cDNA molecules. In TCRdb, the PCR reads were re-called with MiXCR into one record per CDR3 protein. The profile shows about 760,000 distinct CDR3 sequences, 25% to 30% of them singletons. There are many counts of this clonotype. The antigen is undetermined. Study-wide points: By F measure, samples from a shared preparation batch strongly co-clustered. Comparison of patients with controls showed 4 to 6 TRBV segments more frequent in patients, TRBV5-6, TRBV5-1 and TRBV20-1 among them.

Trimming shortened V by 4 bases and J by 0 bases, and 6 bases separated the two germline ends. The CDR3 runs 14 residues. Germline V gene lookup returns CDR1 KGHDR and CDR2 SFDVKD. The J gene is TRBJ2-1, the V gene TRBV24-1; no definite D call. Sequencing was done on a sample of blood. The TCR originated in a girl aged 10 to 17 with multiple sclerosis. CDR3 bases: TGTGCCACCAGTGACAGGAACTCCTACAATGAGCAGTTCTTC. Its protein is CATSDRNSYNEQFF.